This entry features one T cell receptor beta chain sequence. What this receptor recognizes is not known. No much larger clonotype is one base removed from it; base qualities were not supplied. The data belong to a study of control samples from healthy donors and cancer patients (dated by TCRdb to about 2020). The cysteine opens and the phenylalanine closes a CDR3 of 14 amino acids. The kept DNA is CDR3 alone, 42 bases in frame from the first base. CDR1 and CDR2, looked up from the germline V gene (reference sequence), are PRHDT and FYEKMQ. V is trimmed back by 2 bases and J by 6 bases, and the junction contains 4 bases that no gene match accounts for. Library prep was done by the immunoSEQ multiplex PCR assay. This immuneACCESS table, as held by TCRdb, lists in-frame sequences with V and J called but not all clones. Of the missing ones, under half trace to an unresolved V gene in checked studies; the others have no known cause. This sample lists approximately 100,000 clones; around 88% were detected once. The ten largest clones take up under 20% of the sample.

This sequence was found in a woman in her 50s in good health. Source material: blood. Here the chain combines TRBV13 and TRBJ2-1; the central 7 bases match TRBD2. The CDR3 region has the sequence CASSLNRGSNEQFF. The DNA sequence is TGTGCCAGCAGCTTAAACCGCGGGAGCAATGAGCAGTTCTTC.